This TCR beta chain was observed in a study of CD8 T cells in ankylosing spondylitis. Study-wide results and limits: Typical of ankylosing spondylitis blood, it appeared, was a TCR beta motif of eight highly homologous variants. There was reportedly significant enrichment of clones that were disease-linked in matched ankylosing spondylitis synovial fluid. Relatively scarce in peripheral blood, disease-linked clones were CD8+.

Notes on this clonotype: Its matching antigen is unknown.

The germline V gene has CDR1 DFQATT and CDR2 SNEGSKA (reference sequence). This CDR3 has 17 residues. V trimming: 0 bases; J trimming: 4 bases; junction bases outside the gene matches: 12. MiXCR, applied by TCRdb to the 5' RACE reads, yields one record per CDR3 protein. The data contain a few hundred thousand distinct CDR3 sequences, approximately 8.2% of them singletons. The source of this sequence is a male donor with ankylosing spondylitis. The chain carries TRBV20-1 and TRBJ2-5; TRBD2 agrees at 9 bases. Material: blood, either unsorted or a sorted T cell fraction (not recorded which). DNA for the CDR3: TGCAGTGCTAGAGATCTTAGGGCGGGAGGGTCGAGAGAGACCCAGTACTTC. It translates to CSARDLRAGGSRETQYF.